This is a list of T cell receptor beta chains from one sample in a study of CD8 T cells in Susac syndrome. TCRdb recomputed calls from the immunoSEQ multiplex PCR reads with MiXCR, one row per CDR3 protein. This sample has about 150,000 distinct CDR3 sequences, with nearly 97% found just once. Material for sequencing was CD8+ T cells from PBMCs. The receptors were sampled from a human donor with multiple sclerosis. The CDR3 runs from the conserved cysteine through the conserved F or W. A D gene is named only where the DNA matches it firmly. Some rows have no size entry. The others give once, few or many, or a class for an expanded clone.

clone_size	v_call	cdr3_length	j_call	d_call	cdr3_nt	cdr3_aa
-	TRBV6-5	13	TRBJ1-5	-	TGTGCCAGCAGCACAACAGGAGAGAGGCCCCAGCATTTT	CASSTTGERPQHF
-	TRBV20-1	13	TRBJ2-5	-	TGCAGTGCTAGAGAATGGGGACAAGAGACCCAGTACTTC	CSAREWGQETQYF
-	TRBV9	12	TRBJ1-3	-	TGTGCCAGCGCGGCGTTCGGAAACACCATATATTTT	CASAAFGNTIYF
-	TRBV12-3/TRBV12-4	14	TRBJ2-7	-	TGTGCCAGCAGTTTAGGGGGTTCCGCCTACGAGCAGTACTTC	CASSLGGSAYEQYF
-	TRBV4-1	16	TRBJ1-2	-	TGCGCCAGCAGCCAAGCAGTGTCCAGAGGTAACTATGGCTACACCTTC	CASSQAVSRGNYGYTF
-	TRBV29-1	14	TRBJ2-1	TRBD2	TGCAGCGTTGAATTAGGACTAGCGTACTATGAGCAGTTCTTC	CSVELGLAYYEQFF
-	TRBV27	15	TRBJ1-1	-	TGTGCCAGCAGTTGGACATCTAACCCGAACACTGAAGCTTTCTTT	CASSWTSNPNTEAFF
-	TRBV15	16	TRBJ2-7	TRBD1	TGTGCCACCAGCAGAGAATTAACCGGGACAGCGGACGAGCAGTACTTC	CATSRELTGTADEQYF
-	TRBV30	12	TRBJ2-7	-	TGTGCCTGGAGTGCTCATAACTACGAGCAGTACTTC	CAWSAHNYEQYF
-	TRBV3-1	15	TRBJ1-4	-	TGTGCCAGCAGCCAAGATACGGGAGCGGGTGAAAAACTGTTTTTT	CASSQDTGAGEKLFF
-	TRBV20-1	14	TRBJ2-1	TRBD2	TGCAGTGCTGCCACTAGCGGGGCGTTAGATGAGCAGTTCTTC	CSAATSGALDEQFF
-	TRBV30	13	TRBJ2-2	-	TGTGCCTGGAGTGTGAGTGACACCGGGGAGCTGTTTTTT	CAWSVSDTGELFF
-	TRBV27	17	TRBJ1-2	-	TGTGCCAGCAGTCCCCCCCGTGGGGTGGATTCATTCAATGGCTACACCTTC	CASSPPRGVDSFNGYTF
-	TRBV27	13	TRBJ1-1	-	TGTGCCAGCAGTTTATGGGGGAACACTGAAGCTTTCTTT	CASSLWGNTEAFF
once	TRBV2	14	TRBJ1-2	TRBD1	TGTGCCAGCAGTGTTTATGGACAGGGGGACGGCTGCACCTTC	CASSVYGQGDGCTF
-	TRBV9	15	TRBJ2-3	TRBD2	TGTGCCAGCAGCGCCTTGCTAGCGGGGGCAGATACGCAGTATTTT	CASSALLAGADTQYF
-	TRBV20-1	15	TRBJ2-1	-	TGCAGTGCTAGAGTCCACCCGAGCTCCTACAATGAGCAGTTCTTC	CSARVHPSSYNEQFF
-	TRBV29-1	15	TRBJ2-2	-	TGCAGCGTTACTTCCCCAGGGGTCGACACCGGGGAGCTGTTTTTT	CSVTSPGVDTGELFF
-	TRBV20-1	11	TRBJ1-2	-	TGCAGTGCTCCTCAGGGGAATGGCTACACCTTC	CSAPQGNGYTF
-	TRBV29-1	14	TRBJ1-1	-	TGCAGCGCTCCCTTACAGGGTTCCGGCACTGAAGCTTTCTTT	CSAPLQGSGTEAFF
-	TRBV20-1	12	TRBJ2-3	-	TGCAGTGCCGATGGAGAGGGAGATACGCAGTATTTT	CSADGEGDTQYF
-	TRBV7-3	15	TRBJ1-1	-	TGTGCCAGCAGCCCACTGGAGGCCCTGAACACTGAAGCTTTCTTT	CASSPLEALNTEAFF
-	TRBV27	11	TRBJ1-5	-	TGTGCCAGCAGTCCCTCTCAGCCCCAGCATTTT	CASSPSQPQHF
-	TRBV6-5	15	TRBJ2-2	TRBD1	TGTGCCAGCAGTTACGCAGGGGGCGGCACCGGGGAGCTGTTTTTT	CASSYAGGGTGELFF
-	TRBV27	13	TRBJ1-1	-	TGTGCCAGCAGTTTTTGGCCGAACACTGAAGCTTTCTTT	CASSFWPNTEAFF
-	TRBV29-1	16	TRBJ2-1	TRBD1	TGCAGCGTTGTAAAAGGACAGGCTAGCTCCTACAATGAGCAGTTCTTC	CSVVKGQASSYNEQFF
-	TRBV7-3	15	TRBJ1-6	-	TGTGCCAGCAGCTTAGATGGGGGCCCGAATTCACCCCTCCACTTT	CASSLDGGPNSPLHF
-	TRBV9	16	TRBJ1-2	-	TGTGCCAGCAGCCCGCCTTCTTGGGACCCCCTCTATGGCTACACCTTC	CASSPPSWDPLYGYTF
-	TRBV20-1	11	TRBJ2-1	-	TGCAGTGCTAGACAGGTGGGGGAGCAGTTCTTC	CSARQVGEQFF
once	TRBV30	11	TRBJ2-7	-	TGTGCCTGGAGTGTACCCTTCGAGCAGTACTTC	CAWSVPFEQYF
once	TRBV19	15	TRBJ2-6	-	TGTGCCAGTAGTAATACAGGGACCGGGGCCAACGTCCTGACTTTC	CASSNTGTGANVLTF